This T cell receptor (beta chain) emerged from a study of radiotherapy plus CTLA-4 blockade in lung cancer. Background on the study: Objective responses occurred in roughly 20% of patients; around 30% had disease control.

V lost 2 bases and J lost 3, with 11 bases in between. The germline V gene encodes CDR1 LNHDA and CDR2 SQIVND (reference sequence). The CDR3 covers 14 residues. As for this clone: Its matching antigen is unknown.

Focal radiation with ipilimumab CTLA-4 blockade was given to patients with chemo-refractory metastatic non-small-cell lung cancer. Profiled with immunoSEQ multiplex PCR; TCRdb holds only in-frame clones, not every one. There are 55,000 to 80,000 clones in the sample; around 87% occur only once, and 40% lies in the top ten. General observations from the study: Among reported predictors of response, early blood T cell clone dynamics with interferon-beta performed best. Some TCR clones had been derived from tumors. These clones expanded in peripheral blood after radiotherapy plus ipilimumab.

This specimen consisted of peripheral blood, obtained from a patient treated with radiotherapy plus ipilimumab. The clonotype originates from a human donor with non-small cell lung cancer that progressed on radiotherapy plus ipilimumab. This chain links TRBV19 with TRBJ2-7; D gene unclear. CDR3 protein: CASSIIWADYEQYF. The CDR3 coding sequence is TGTGCCAGTAGTATAATTTGGGCAGACTACGAGCAGTACTTC.